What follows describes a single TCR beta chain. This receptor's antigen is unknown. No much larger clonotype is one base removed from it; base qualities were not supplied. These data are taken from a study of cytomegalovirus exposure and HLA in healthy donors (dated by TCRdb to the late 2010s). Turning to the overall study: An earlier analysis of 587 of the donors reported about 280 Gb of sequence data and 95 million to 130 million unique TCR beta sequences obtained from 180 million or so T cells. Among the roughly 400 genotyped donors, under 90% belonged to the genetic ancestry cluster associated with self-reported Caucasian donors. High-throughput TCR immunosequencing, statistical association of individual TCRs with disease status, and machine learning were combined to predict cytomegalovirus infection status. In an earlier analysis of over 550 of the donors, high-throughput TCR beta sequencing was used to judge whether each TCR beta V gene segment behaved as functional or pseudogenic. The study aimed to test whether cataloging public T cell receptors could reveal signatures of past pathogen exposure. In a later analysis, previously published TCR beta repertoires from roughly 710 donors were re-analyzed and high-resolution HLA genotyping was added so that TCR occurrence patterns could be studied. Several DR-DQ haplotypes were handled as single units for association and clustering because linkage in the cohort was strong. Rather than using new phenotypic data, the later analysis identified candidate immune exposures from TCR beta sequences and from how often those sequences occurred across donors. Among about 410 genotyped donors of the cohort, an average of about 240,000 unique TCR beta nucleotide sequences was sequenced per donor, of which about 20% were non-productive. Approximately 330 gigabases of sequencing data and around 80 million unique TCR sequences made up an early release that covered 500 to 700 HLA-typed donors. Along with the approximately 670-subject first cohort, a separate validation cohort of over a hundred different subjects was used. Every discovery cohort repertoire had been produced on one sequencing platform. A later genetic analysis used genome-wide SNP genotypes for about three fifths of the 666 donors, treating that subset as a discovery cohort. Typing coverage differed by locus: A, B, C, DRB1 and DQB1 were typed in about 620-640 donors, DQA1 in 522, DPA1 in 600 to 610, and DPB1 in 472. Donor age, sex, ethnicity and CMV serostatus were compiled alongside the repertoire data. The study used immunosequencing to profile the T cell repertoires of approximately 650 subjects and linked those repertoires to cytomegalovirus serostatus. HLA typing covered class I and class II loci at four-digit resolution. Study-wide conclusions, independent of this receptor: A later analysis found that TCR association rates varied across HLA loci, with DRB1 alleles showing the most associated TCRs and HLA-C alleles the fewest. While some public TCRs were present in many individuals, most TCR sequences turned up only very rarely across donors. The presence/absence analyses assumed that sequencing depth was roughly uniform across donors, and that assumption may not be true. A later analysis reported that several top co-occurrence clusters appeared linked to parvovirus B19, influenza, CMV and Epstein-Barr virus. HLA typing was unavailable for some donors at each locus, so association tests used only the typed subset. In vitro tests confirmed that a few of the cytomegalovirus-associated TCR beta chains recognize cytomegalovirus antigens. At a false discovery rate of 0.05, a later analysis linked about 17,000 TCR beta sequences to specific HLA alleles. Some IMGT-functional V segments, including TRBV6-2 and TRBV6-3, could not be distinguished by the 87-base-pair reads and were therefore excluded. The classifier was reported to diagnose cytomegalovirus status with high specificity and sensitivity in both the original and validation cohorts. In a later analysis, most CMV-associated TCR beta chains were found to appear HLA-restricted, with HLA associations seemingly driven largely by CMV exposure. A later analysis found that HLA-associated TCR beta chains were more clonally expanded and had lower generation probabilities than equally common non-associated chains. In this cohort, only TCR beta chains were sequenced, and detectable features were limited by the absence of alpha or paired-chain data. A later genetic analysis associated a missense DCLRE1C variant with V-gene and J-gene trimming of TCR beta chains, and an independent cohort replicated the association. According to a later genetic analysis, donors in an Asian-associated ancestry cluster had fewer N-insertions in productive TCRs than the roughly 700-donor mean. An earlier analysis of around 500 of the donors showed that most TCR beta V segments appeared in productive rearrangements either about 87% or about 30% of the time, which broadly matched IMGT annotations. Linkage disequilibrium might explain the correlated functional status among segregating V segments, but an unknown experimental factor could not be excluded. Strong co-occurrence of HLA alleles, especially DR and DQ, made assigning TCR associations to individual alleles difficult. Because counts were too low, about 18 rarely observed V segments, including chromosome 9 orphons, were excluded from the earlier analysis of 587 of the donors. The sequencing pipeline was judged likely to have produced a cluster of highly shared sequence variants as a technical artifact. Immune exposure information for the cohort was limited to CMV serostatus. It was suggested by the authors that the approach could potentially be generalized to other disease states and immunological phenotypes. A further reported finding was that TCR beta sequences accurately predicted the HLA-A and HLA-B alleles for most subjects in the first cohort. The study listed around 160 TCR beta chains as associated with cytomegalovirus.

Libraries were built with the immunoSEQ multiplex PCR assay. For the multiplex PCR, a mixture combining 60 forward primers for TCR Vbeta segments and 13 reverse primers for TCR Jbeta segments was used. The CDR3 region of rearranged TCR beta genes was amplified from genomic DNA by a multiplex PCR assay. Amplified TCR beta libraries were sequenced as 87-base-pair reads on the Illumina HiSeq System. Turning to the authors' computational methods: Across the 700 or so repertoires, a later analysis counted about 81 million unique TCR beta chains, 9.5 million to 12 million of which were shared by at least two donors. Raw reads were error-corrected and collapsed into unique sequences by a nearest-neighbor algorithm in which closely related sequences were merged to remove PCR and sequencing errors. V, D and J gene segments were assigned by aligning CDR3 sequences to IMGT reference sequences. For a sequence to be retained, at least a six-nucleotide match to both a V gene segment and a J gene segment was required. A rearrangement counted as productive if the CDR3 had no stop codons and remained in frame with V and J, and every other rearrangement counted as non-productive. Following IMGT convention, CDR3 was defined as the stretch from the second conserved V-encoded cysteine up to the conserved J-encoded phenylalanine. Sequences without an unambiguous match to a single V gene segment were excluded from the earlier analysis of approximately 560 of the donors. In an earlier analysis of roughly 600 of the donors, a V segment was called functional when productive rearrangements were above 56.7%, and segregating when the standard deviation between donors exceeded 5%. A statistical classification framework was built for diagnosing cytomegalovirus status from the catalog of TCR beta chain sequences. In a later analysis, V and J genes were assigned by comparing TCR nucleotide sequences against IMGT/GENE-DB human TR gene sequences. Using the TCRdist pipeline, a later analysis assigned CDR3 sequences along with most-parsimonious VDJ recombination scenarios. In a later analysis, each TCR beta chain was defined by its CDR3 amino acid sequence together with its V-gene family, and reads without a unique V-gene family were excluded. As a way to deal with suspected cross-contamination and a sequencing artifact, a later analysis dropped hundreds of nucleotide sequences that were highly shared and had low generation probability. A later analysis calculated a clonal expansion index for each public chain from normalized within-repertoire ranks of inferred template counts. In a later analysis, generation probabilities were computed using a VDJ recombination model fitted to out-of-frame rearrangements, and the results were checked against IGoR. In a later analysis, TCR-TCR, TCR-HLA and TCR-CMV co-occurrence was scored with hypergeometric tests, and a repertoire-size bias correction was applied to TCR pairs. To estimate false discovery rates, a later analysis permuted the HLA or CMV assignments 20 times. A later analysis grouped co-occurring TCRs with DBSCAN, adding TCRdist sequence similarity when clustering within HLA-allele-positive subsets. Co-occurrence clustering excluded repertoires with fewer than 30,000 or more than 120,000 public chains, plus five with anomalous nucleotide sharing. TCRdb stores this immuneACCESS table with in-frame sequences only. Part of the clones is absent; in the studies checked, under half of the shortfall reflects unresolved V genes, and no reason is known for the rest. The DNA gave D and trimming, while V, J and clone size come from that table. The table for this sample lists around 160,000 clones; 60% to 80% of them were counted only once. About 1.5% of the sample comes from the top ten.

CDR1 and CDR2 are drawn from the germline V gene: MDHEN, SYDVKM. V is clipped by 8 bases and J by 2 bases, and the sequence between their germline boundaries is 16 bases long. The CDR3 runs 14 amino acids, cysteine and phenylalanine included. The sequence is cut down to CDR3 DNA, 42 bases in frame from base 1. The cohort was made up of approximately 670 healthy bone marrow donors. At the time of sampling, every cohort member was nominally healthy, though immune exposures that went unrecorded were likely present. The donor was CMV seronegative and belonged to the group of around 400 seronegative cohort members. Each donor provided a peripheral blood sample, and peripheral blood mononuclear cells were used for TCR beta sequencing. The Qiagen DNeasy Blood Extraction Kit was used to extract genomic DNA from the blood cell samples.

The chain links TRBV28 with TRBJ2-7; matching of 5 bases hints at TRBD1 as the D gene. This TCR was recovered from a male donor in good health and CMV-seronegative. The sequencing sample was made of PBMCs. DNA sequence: TGTGCCAGCTCAAACCCAGGGAATACCTACGAGCAGTACTTC. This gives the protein CASSNPGNTYEQYF.